Each of the 15 T cell receptor beta chains below was sequenced from the same sample in a study of CD8+ T cells in alopecia areata. Sequencing templates came from extracted RNA that was reverse transcribed into cDNA. The method was immunoSEQ multiplex PCR; TCRdb's version includes in-frame clones alone and lacks a portion of them. The data hold about 220,000 clones, with approximately 57% observed a single time. The treatment is: oral pan-JAK inhibitor, 5-10 mg twice daily. The sample was CD4+ T cells sorted from blood, taken at week 4, from a patient treated with tofacitinib. The receptor source for this set is a human donor with alopecia areata.

The chain links TRBV5-6 to TRBJ2-4; no clear D. Germline-derived CDR1 and CDR2 are SGHDT and YYEEEE. The CDR3 sequence is 15 residues long. Trimming cost V 4 bases and J 7 bases, with 18 bases left between them. The CDR3 DNA is TGTGCCAGCAGCATATCCCGGATTAATCTGAACATTCAGTACTTC. Translating it yields CASSISRINLNIQYF.

V is TRBV5-4 and J is TRBJ2-7; D gene uncertain. The V gene lost 4 bases and the J gene lost 4 bases, with 9 bases spanning the gap. In germline, CDR1 is SGHNT, CDR2 YYREEE (reference sequence). The CDR3 contains 12 residues. CDR3 coding DNA: TGTGCCAGCAGCAATCCCCCGTACGAGCAGTACTTC. As protein: CASSNPPYEQYF.

This clone is classed as medium-sized. The chain recombines TRBV19 with TRBJ2-7, with a tentative D call TRBD1 (6 bases). Trimming removed 7 bases from V and 1 base from J, with 11 bases in between. Per germline, CDR1 LNHDA and CDR2 SQIVND (reference sequence). The length of the CDR3 is 13 residues. Here the CDR3 DNA reads TGTGCCAGTATCCGGGACAAATCCTACGAGCAGTACTTC. Protein product: CASIRDKSYEQYF.

This clone was counted between two and nine times. The chain has TRBV29-1 and TRBJ1-2, with TRBD1 matching 8 bases. The CDR3 runs 12 residues. Germline-derived CDR1 and CDR2 are SQVTM and ANQGSEA. Trimming removed 7 bases from V and 5 bases from J; junction bases left unmatched: 6. CDR3 in DNA: TGCAGCGCGTCAACAGGGGGTTATGGCTACACCTTC. Translating gives CSASTGGYGYTF.

This clone was seen a few times. The chain uses TRBV29-1 and TRBJ1-4; no clear D gene. Germline CDR1 SQVTM, CDR2 ANQGSEA. The ends were cut back, 1 base at V and 10 bases at J, with 10 bases in the middle. This CDR3 is built from 12 residues. CDR3 nucleotides: TGCAGCGTTGAAGGCGAGGGAGGAAAACTGTTTTTT. Translated, it gives CSVEGEGGKLFF.

The CDR3 DNA sequence: TGCAGCGTTGAATTGGTTCTGGTTAGCACTGAAGCTTTCTTT. It is translated as CSVELVLVSTEAFF. The rearrangement uses TRBV29-1 and TRBJ1-1; D call uncertain. CDR3 length: 14 residues. V gave up 2 bases and J gave up 4 bases, with 14 bases separating them. Germline loops: CDR1 SQVTM, CDR2 ANQGSEA.

This clone has just a few counts. Other nucleotide sequences in the sample specify the same CDR3. This chain uses TRBV30 with TRBJ2-7; TRBD2 is a possible D gene (5 bases). Germline CDR1 reads GTSNPN; CDR2 reads SVGIG (reference sequence). V was pared by 0 bases and J by 6 bases, with 6 bases between. The CDR3 runs to 11 residues. The CDR3 coding sequence is TGTGCCTGGAGTGTTGGAGGCGAGCAGTACTTC. Translated: CAWSVGGEQYF. Full variable domain (rest looked up from reference TRBV30 and TRBJ2-7): SQTIHQWPATLVQPVGSPLSLECTVEGTSNPNLYWYRQAAGRGLQLLFYSVGIGQISSEVPQNLSASRPQDRQFILSSKKLLLSDSGFYLCAWSVGGEQYFGPGTRLTVT.

This chain uses TRBV29-1 with TRBJ1-2; TRBD1 aligns across 7 bases. V gave up 5 bases and J gave up 4 bases; unmatched junction bases: 16. The CDR3 totals 16 residues. The germline V gene encodes CDR1 SQVTM and CDR2 ANQGSEA. This chain's CDR3 is CSVTGAGQTMGYGYTF. In DNA, the CDR3 is TGCAGCGTTACAGGGGCCGGACAGACGATGGGCTATGGCTACACCTTC.

The CDR3, as DNA: TGCGCCAGCAGCCAAAGGCAGGGAAACTATGGCTACACCTTC. It specifies CASSQRQGNYGYTF. The J gene is TRBJ1-2, the V gene TRBV4-3; D is possibly TRBD1 (5 bases). CDR3 size: 14 residues. Germline loops: CDR1 LGHNA, CDR2 YSLEER. V was trimmed by 2 bases and J by 2 bases, leaving 9 bases between them.

Many counts were recorded for this clone. The chain recombines TRBV10-1 with TRBJ1-5; D possibly corresponds to TRBD1 (5 bases). The V and J ends lost 2 bases and 10 bases respectively, with 9 bases between them. The CDR3 has 12 residues. Germline-derived CDR1 and CDR2 are WNHNN and SYGVQD (reference sequence). In nucleotides, the CDR3 is TGCGCCAGCAGTGAGGCTCAGGGTCCCCAGCATTTT. The encoded protein is CASSEAQGPQHF.

The chain uses TRBV5-1 and TRBJ2-4, with no clear D. CDR3 length equals 14 residues. The ends were cut back, 0 bases at V and 3 bases at J, with 7 bases in the middle. The germline CDR1 and CDR2 sequences are SGHRS and YFSETQ. The CDR3 protein is CASSLEGSKNIQYF. The CDR3 nucleotides read TGCGCCAGCAGCTTGGAGGGTAGCAAAAACATTCAGTACTTC.

V is TRBV4-3 and J is TRBJ1-2; D is ambiguous. V dropped 0 bases and J dropped 6 bases, with 11 bases sitting between them. The CDR3 extends over 14 amino acids. CDR1 and CDR2 (germline): LGHNA, YSLEER. CDR3 DNA: TGCGCCAGCAGCCAAGATCAAGCCTACGATGGCTACACCTTC. This encodes CASSQDQAYDGYTF.

The rearrangement joins TRBV19 to TRBJ1-2; 7 bases are a match to TRBD1. From germline, CDR1 is LNHDA and CDR2 SQIVND (reference sequence). After removal of 4 bases from V and 0 bases from J, the junction contained 2 bases not matched to a gene. The CDR3 has 14 residues. CDR3 sequence reads: CASSTTGTNYGYTF. The CDR3 DNA follows: TGTGCCAGTAGTACGACAGGGACTAACTATGGCTACACCTTC. Looking up the rest from reference TRBV19 and TRBJ1-2 gives the full variable domain: DGGITQSPKYLFRKEGQNVTLSCEQNLNHDAMYWYRQDPGQGLRLIYYSQIVNDFQKGDIAEGYSVSREKKESFPLTVTSAQKNPTAFYLCASSTTGTNYGYTFGSGTRLTVV.

A few counts support this clone. The chain carries TRBV29-1 and TRBJ2-6, with a weak D call TRBD1 (5 bases). V lost 6 bases and J lost 0, with 18 bases in between. CDR3 length equals 17 residues. Germline V CDR1 and CDR2: SQVTM, ANQGSEA. The CDR3 is CSVVFPRQFSGANVLTF. The CDR3 DNA reads as TGCAGCGTCGTATTCCCGAGACAGTTCTCTGGGGCCAACGTCCTGACTTTC. Based on the CDR3 plus reference TRBV29-1 and TRBJ2-6, the full variable domain is SAVISQKPSRDICQRGTSLTIQCQVDSQVTMMFWYRQQPGQSLTLIATANQGSEATYESGFVIDKFPISRPNLTFSTLTVSNMSPEDSSIYLCSVVFPRQFSGANVLTFGAGSRLTVL.

The V and J genes are TRBV5-6 and TRBJ2-4; no clear D gene. Trimming stripped 2 bases from V and 7 bases from J, with 13 bases between. The germline CDR1 and CDR2 sequences are SGHDT and YYEEEE. This CDR3 contains 14 residues. CDR3 sequence reads: CASSLWGNRNIQYF. CDR3 nucleotide sequence: TGTGCCAGCAGCTTATGGGGAAATAGGAACATTCAGTACTTC.